This TCR beta chain originates from a study of T cells in Graves' hyperthyroidism and ophthalmopathy. General study findings and limits: It was a median approximately 6 months before onset that the model predicted ophthalmopathy.

TCR beta CDR3 region amplification was performed from RNA transcripts. First-round RT-PCR of the TCR CDR3 relied on the HTBI primer set. TCRdb re-called the multiplex PCR reads with MiXCR, one entry per CDR3 protein. This sample carries 350,000 to 400,000 distinct CDR3 sequences, more than 12% of them seen once, and the ten largest clones take less than 35%. This clonotype is a singleton in its sample. The antigen is undetermined. In making diagnoses, clinical symptoms, serum thyroxine and TRAb, thyroid ultrasound and orbital computed tomography were all used. Fresh peripheral blood, about 9.3 ml, yielded the PBMCs. The TCR originated in a woman aged 25 to 45 with Graves' hyperthyroidism. The specimen was blood.

CDR3 nucleotides: TGCGCCAGCAGCCACCCGATGGGCCAGACAACCCCCCGGGGTGGGGCCAACGTCCTGACTTTC. It codes for CASSHPMGQTTPRGGANVLTF. The chain links TRBV4-1 to TRBJ2-6, with a tentative D call TRBD2 (5 bases). Trimming shortened V by 3 bases and J by 3 bases, and 27 bases separated the two germline ends. The germline gives CDR1 MGHRA, CDR2 YSYEKL. There are 21 residues in the CDR3.